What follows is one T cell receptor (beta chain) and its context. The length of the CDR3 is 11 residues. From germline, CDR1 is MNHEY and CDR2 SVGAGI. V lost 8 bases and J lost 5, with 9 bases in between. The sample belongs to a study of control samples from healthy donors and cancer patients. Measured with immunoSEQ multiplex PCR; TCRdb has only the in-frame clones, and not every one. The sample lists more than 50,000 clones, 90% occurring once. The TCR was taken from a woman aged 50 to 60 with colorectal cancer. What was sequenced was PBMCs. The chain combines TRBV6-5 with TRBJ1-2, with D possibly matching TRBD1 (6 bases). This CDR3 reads CASQRGYGYTF. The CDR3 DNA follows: TGTGCCAGCCAAAGGGGGTATGGCTACACCTTC.